Below are 12 T cell receptor beta chains sequenced from a single sample in a study of immune evolution from preneoplasia to lung adenocarcinoma listed by TCRdb under 2021. The library was obtained by the immunoSEQ multiplex PCR assay. This immuneACCESS table, as held by TCRdb, lists in-frame sequences with V and J called but not all clones. Of the missing ones, under half trace to an unresolved V gene in checked studies; the others have no known cause. The sample has under 45,000 clones on record, less than 80% of them singletons. Jointly, the top ten make up approximately 4.6% of the sample. The sequenced sample consisted of FFPE invasive lung adenocarcinoma tissue. This specimen's cell subset or site label, interpreted: frankly invasive lung adenocarcinoma (ADC). Source of these receptors: a person aged 55-75 years with lung adenocarcinoma.

The chain joins TRBV19 to TRBJ2-2; D unclear. V was trimmed by 3 bases and J by 0 bases, leaving 5 bases between them. In germline, CDR1 is LNHDA, CDR2 SQIVND (reference sequence). The CDR3 is 14 amino acids. DNA for the CDR3: TGTGCCAGTAGTATTGGTACGAACACCGGGGAGCTGTTTTTT. This sequence encodes CASSIGTNTGELFF.

The chain recombines TRBV28 with TRBJ2-4; possibly TRBD2 for D (5 bases). Germline V gene lookup returns CDR1 MDHEN and CDR2 SYDVKM. This CDR3 region has 17 residues. V lost 4 bases to trimming and J lost 0 bases, with 16 bases between them. Here the CDR3 DNA reads TGTGCCAGCAGTTCCGAGGCGGGTGGGTTAGCCAAAAACATTCAGTACTTC. Its protein is CASSSEAGGLAKNIQYF.

The chain carries TRBV19 and TRBJ1-5; no firm D call. CDR1 is LNHDA and CDR2 is SQIVND in the germline V gene (reference sequence). The germline V and J ends were trimmed by 6 bases and 3 bases, with 15 bases remaining between them. The CDR3 length is 15 residues. The CDR3 here is CASRGSATLNQPQHF. The CDR3 DNA sequence: TGTGCCAGTAGGGGGTCCGCTACCCTCAATCAGCCCCAGCATTTT.

This CDR3 reads CASSSDGPEKLFF. The CDR3 DNA follows: TGTGCCAGCAGCTCCGACGGACCTGAAAAACTGTTTTTT. V is TRBV7-3 and J is TRBJ1-4; no firm D call. With 4 bases removed from V and 7 bases from J, the gap between germline ends came to 10 bases. CDR3 length equals 13 residues. The germline CDR1 and CDR2 sequences are SGHTA and FQGTGA.

The chain combines TRBV6-1 with TRBJ1-4; 10 bases line up with TRBD1. The CDR3 loop spans 14 amino acids. CDR1 is MNHNS, CDR2 SASEGT, per germline. V gave up 6 bases and J gave up 7 bases; unmatched junction bases: 5. The CDR3 bases are TGTGCCAGCAGGGTGACAGGGGGCGGTGAAAAACTGTTTTTT. Translated, it gives CASRVTGGGEKLFF.

The CDR3 here is CATSRGTNEKLFF. CDR3 DNA: TGTGCCACGTCGAGGGGAACTAATGAAAAACTGTTTTTT. The chain is built from TRBV10-3 and TRBJ1-4; a possible D gene is TRBD1 (5 bases). Trimming pared 10 bases from V and 1 base from J, leaving 10 bases between. The germline CDR1 and CDR2 sequences are ENHRY and SYGVKD. This CDR3 is built from 13 residues.

The genes are TRBV19 and TRBJ1-1; D might be TRBD1 (6 bases). This CDR3 region has 13 residues. The V end lost 5 bases, the J end lost 7 bases, and 14 bases lay between the germline ends. Germline V gene sequence: CDR1 LNHDA, CDR2 SQIVND (reference sequence). The CDR3 DNA reads as TGTGCCAGTAGTCCTTACAGGGATCATGAAGCTTTCTTT. Residues: CASSPYRDHEAFF.

The chain joins TRBV7-9 to TRBJ1-1; 7 bases match TRBD1. The length of the CDR3 is 14 residues. V shed 5 bases, J shed 1 base, and the junction held 4 bases outside the gene matches. Germline values: CDR1 SEHNR, CDR2 FQNEAQ (reference sequence). The CDR3 sequence: CASSPRGANTEAFF. The CDR3 region has the DNA TGTGCCAGCAGCCCCAGGGGGGCGAACACTGAAGCTTTCTTT.

This clone came up a few times. J is TRBJ1-2 and V is TRBV18; D gene ambiguous. The CDR3 runs to 13 residues. Germline V gene sequence: CDR1 KGHSH, CDR2 LQKENI. Trimming left V 2 bases short and J 8 bases short, with 12 bases between. The CDR3 coding sequence is TGTGCCAGCTCACCAGTGGGGAGAAGAGGCTACACCTTC. It specifies CASSPVGRRGYTF.

This clone was detected only once. The V call is TRBV28, the J call TRBJ2-4, with D possibly being TRBD2 (6 bases). Between the trimmed V and J ends, which lost 6 bases and 1 base, there was a span of 22 bases. This CDR3 contains 18 residues. The germline V gene has CDR1 MDHEN and CDR2 SYDVKM. As DNA, the CDR3 is TGTGCCAGCAGCCGTGACTTTAGGGGCGCGGGGGCCAAAAACATTCAGTACTTC. Encoded protein: CASSRDFRGAGAKNIQYF.

The chain carries TRBV10-1 and TRBJ2-3; weak D call: TRBD2 (6 bases). The CDR3 consists of 14 residues. The ends were cut back, 4 bases at V and 6 bases at J, with 14 bases in the middle. Germline V gene sequence: CDR1 WNHNN, CDR2 SYGVQD (reference sequence). Here the CDR3 reads CASSAGGRPDTQYF. The CDR3 bases are TGCGCCAGCAGTGCCGGGGGTCGACCCGATACGCAGTATTTT.

V is TRBV7-9 and J is TRBJ1-5; the D is unclear. CDR3 length equals 14 residues. Germline CDR1 SEHNR, CDR2 FQNEAQ (reference sequence). The V gene lost 2 bases and the J gene lost 4 bases, with 9 bases spanning the gap. The CDR3 sequence is CASSLKGFNQPQHF. CDR3 coding DNA: TGTGCCAGCAGCTTAAAGGGCTTTAATCAGCCCCAGCATTTT.